These 21 T cell receptor beta chains were sequenced from one sample in a study of T cell changes during pregnancy in multiple sclerosis (dated by TCRdb to about 2019). Library generation was performed with the immunoSEQ multiplex PCR assay. The table comes from immuneACCESS by way of TCRdb, which keeps in-frame sequences with V and J called. Part of the clones is missing from these tables; in studies checked, under half for an unresolved V gene and the rest for unknown reasons. The sample includes over 55,000 clones, with about 88% observed a single time. The ten largest clonotypes hold roughly 2.7% of the sample. The sequencing used peripheral blood, collected in the first trimester of pregnancy. The receptors shown here come from a female donor with multiple sclerosis, enrolled in a pregnancy study.

The CDR3 region has the DNA TGCGCCAGCAGCCAAGATTTGACAGGGGCCTACAATGAGCAGTTCTTC. The encoded protein is CASSQDLTGAYNEQFF. The J gene is TRBJ2-1, the V gene TRBV4-3; TRBD1 matches 8 bases. The CDR3 runs to 16 residues. Trimming at V came to 0 bases and at J to 2 bases, leaving 3 bases not matched to a gene. Germline loops: CDR1 LGHNA, CDR2 YSLEER.

This chain connects TRBV5-6 to TRBJ2-1, with TRBD1 identical over 12 bases. This CDR3 spans 15 amino acids. Trimming cost V 4 bases and J 15 bases; bases outside gene matches: 14. The V gene's germline CDR1 is SGHDT and CDR2 YYEEEE. This CDR3 reads CASSGTGTGGAKWFF. CDR3 in DNA: TGTGCCAGCAGCGGAACCGGGACAGGGGGCGCAAAATGGTTCTTC. Full variable domain (remainder filled in from reference TRBV5-6 and TRBJ2-1): DAGVTQSPTHLIKTRGQQVTLRCSPKSGHDTVSWYQQALGQGPQFIFQYYEEEERQRGNFPDRFSGHQFPNYSSELNVNALLLGDSALYLCASSGTGTGGAKWFFGPGTRLTVL.

This chain links TRBV7-3 with TRBJ1-1; the D is unclear. Germline V gives CDR1 SGHTA, CDR2 FQGTGA. The CDR3 loop spans 14 amino acids. V was shortened by 5 bases and J by 0 bases, with 10 bases between the two germline ends. Here the CDR3 reads CASSLVLVNTEAFF. CDR3 sequence (DNA): TGTGCCAGCAGCCTAGTTCTGGTGAACACTGAAGCTTTCTTT.

This chain links TRBV4-2 with TRBJ2-1; D is possibly TRBD1 (6 bases). The V gene's germline CDR1 is LGHNA and CDR2 YNFKEQ. This CDR3 contains 16 residues. The germline V and J ends were trimmed by 0 bases and 9 bases, with 18 bases remaining between them. CDR3 bases: TGTGCCAGCAGCCAAGATCGGGCAGGGGTTGAGGTTGAGCAGTTCTTC. Translated, it gives CASSQDRAGVEVEQFF.

The V gene is TRBV13, the J gene TRBJ1-5, with TRBD1 matching over 9 bases. In germline, CDR1 is PRHDT, CDR2 FYEKMQ (reference sequence). Trimming took 5 bases from V and 5 from J; bases not matched to a gene: 1. The CDR3 has 13 amino acids. CDR3 sequence (DNA): TGTGCCAGCAGCCGGACAGGGGATCAGCCCCAGCATTTT. Amino acids: CASSRTGDQPQHF.

The CDR3 nucleotides are TGTGCCAGCAGCGTAGAGGGCAGGGAAGGGATTCAGCCCCAGCATTTT. Translating it yields CASSVEGREGIQPQHF. The rearrangement joins TRBV9 to TRBJ1-5, with a possible D match to TRBD1 (5 bases). Germline-derived CDR1 and CDR2 are SGDLS and YYNGEE. The length of the CDR3 is 16 residues. The V gene lost 0 bases and the J gene lost 6 bases, with 16 bases spanning the gap.

This chain links TRBV5-4 with TRBJ2-7, with D possibly being TRBD1 (5 bases). Trimming pared 4 bases from V and 2 bases from J, leaving 10 bases between. Looked up from germline, CDR1 is SGHNT and CDR2 is YYREEE (reference sequence). There are 13 residues in the CDR3. The chain's CDR3 is CASSIQDPYEQYF. CDR3 nucleotide sequence: TGTGCCAGCAGCATACAGGATCCCTACGAGCAGTACTTC.

The chain employs TRBV5-4 and TRBJ1-4; possible D gene TRBD1, 6 bases. Trimming took 4 bases from V and 8 from J, leaving 18 bases between them. Germline V gene data show CDR1 as SGHNT and CDR2 as YYREEE (reference sequence). The CDR3 totals 15 residues. In DNA form, the CDR3 reads TGTGCCAGCAGCCCCTCAGGGGTTCGGGGAGAAAAACTGTTTTTT. Encoded protein: CASSPSGVRGEKLFF. Drawing the rest from reference TRBV5-4 and TRBJ1-4, the complete variable domain is ETGVTQSPTHLIKTRGQQVTLRCSSQSGHNTVSWYQQALGQGPQFIFQYYREEENGRGNFPPRFSGLQFPNYSSELNVNALELDDSALYLCASSPSGVRGEKLFFGSGTQLSVL.

The chain links TRBV30 to TRBJ1-4, with no clear D. Per germline, CDR1 GTSNPN and CDR2 SVGIG (reference sequence). Trimming stripped 0 bases from V and 0 bases from J, with 17 bases between. The CDR3 runs 18 residues. CDR3 loop: CAWSVRILLGTTNEKLFF. The CDR3 nucleotides are TGTGCCTGGAGTGTACGAATTCTGCTCGGGACAACTAATGAAAAACTGTTTTTT.

In regard to this clone: One junction end disagrees with the germline gene, perhaps due to a read error. The chain carries TRBV13 and TRBJ1-5, with 9 positions matching TRBD1. Germline V gives CDR1 PRHDT, CDR2 FYEKMQ (reference sequence). CDR3 size: 14 residues. CDR3 protein: CASTLGTGRRPQHF. The CDR3 DNA reads TGTGCCAGCACCTTAGGGACAGGGAGGCGTCCCCAGCATTTT.

This rearrangement joins TRBV12-2 to TRBJ2-7; the table names TRBD1, a call not compared with the DNA. TRBV12-2 is listed as a pseudogene. The CDR3 consists of 17 residues. The CDR3 region has the DNA TGTGCAAGTCGCGAGACGACCCGGGACAGGGTCATCTACGAGCAGTACTTC. It translates to CASRETTRDRVIYEQYF.

The chain links TRBV30 to TRBJ1-2; 7 positions agree with TRBD1. Trimming took 4 bases from V and 3 from J; bases not matched to a gene: 5. Germline lookup yields CDR1 GTSNPN and CDR2 SVGIG (reference sequence). The CDR3 covers 13 residues. The CDR3 protein is CAWTPTGDYGYTF. Written as DNA, the CDR3 is TGTGCCTGGACCCCTACAGGGGACTATGGCTACACCTTC.

This chain links TRBV7-3 with TRBJ1-1; a possible D gene is TRBD1 (5 bases). Trimming took 0 bases from V and 5 from J, leaving 13 bases between them. The length of the CDR3 is 15 residues. The germline V gene has CDR1 SGHTA and CDR2 FQGTGA. In DNA form, the CDR3 reads TGTGCCAGCAGCTTAACGAGCGGGGGAGGGACTGAAGCTTTCTTT. Encoded protein: CASSLTSGGGTEAFF.

The chain couples TRBV4-2 to TRBJ1-3, with unresolved D. The V gene lost 4 bases and the J gene lost 0 bases, with 13 bases spanning the gap. The CDR3 spans 16 residues. In germline, CDR1 is LGHNA, CDR2 YNFKEQ. The DNA of the CDR3 is TGTGCCAGCAGCCTCCGATGGGCCCACTCTGGAAACACCATATATTTT. Encoded protein: CASSLRWAHSGNTIYF.

The gene calls are TRBV27 and TRBJ1-1, with D possibly matching TRBD1 (6 bases). Germline assignment: CDR1 MNHEY and CDR2 SMNVEV (reference sequence). The CDR3 spans 14 residues. V was clipped by 2 bases and J by 4 bases, with 11 bases between them. CDR3 in amino acids: CASSLVGASTEAFF. The CDR3 nucleotides are TGTGCCAGCAGTTTAGTGGGGGCGTCCACTGAAGCTTTCTTT.

The chain carries TRBV6-5 and TRBJ1-2; D is uncertain. Deletions cut 6 bases from V and 0 bases from J, with 11 bases between. Germline V gene sequence: CDR1 MNHEY, CDR2 SVGAGI. The CDR3 spans 14 residues. The CDR3 here is CASSPDGTNYGYTF. The CDR3, as DNA: TGTGCCAGCAGCCCAGACGGGACTAACTATGGCTACACCTTC.

Details on this clone: Additional DNA sequences in this sample encode the identical CDR3. The chain recombines TRBV19 with TRBJ2-3; the match to TRBD2 covers 12 bases. Germline assignment: CDR1 LNHDA and CDR2 SQIVND (reference sequence). Trimming took 5 bases from V and 4 from J; bases not matched to a gene: 7. The CDR3 runs 16 residues. The CDR3 spells CASSSRLAGDPDTQYF. The CDR3 region has the DNA TGTGCCAGTAGTTCTCGACTAGCGGGAGATCCAGATACGCAGTATTTT.

The chain links TRBV4-3 to TRBJ2-3; tentative D call: TRBD1 (5 bases). From germline, CDR1 is LGHNA and CDR2 YSLEER. Deletions cut 0 bases from V and 2 bases from J, with 18 bases between. This CDR3 spans 18 amino acids. CDR3 amino acids: CASSQDQSMGQSTDTQYF. Written as DNA, the CDR3 is TGCGCCAGCAGCCAAGATCAATCAATGGGGCAATCCACAGATACGCAGTATTTT.

In its sample, this clone was seen once. The chain uses TRBV2 and TRBJ2-3, with a possible D match to TRBD1 (6 bases). Between the trimmed V and J ends, which lost 6 bases and 5 bases, there was a span of 18 bases. The CDR3 spans 15 residues. Per germline, CDR1 SNHLY and CDR2 FYNNEI. The CDR3 DNA follows: TGTGCCAGCAGCCTCCGGGACATAAGGGAAGATACGCAGTATTTT. This encodes CASSLRDIREDTQYF. The full variable domain, completed using reference TRBV2 and TRBJ2-3, is EPEVTQTPSHQVTQMGQEVILRCVPISNHLYFYWYRQILGQKVEFLVSFYNNEISEKSEIFDDQFSVERPDGSNFTLKIRSTKLEDSAMYFCASSLRDIREDTQYFGPGTRLTVL.

This sequence joins TRBV4-2 and TRBJ2-1, with D unclear. Germline values: CDR1 LGHNA, CDR2 YNFKEQ. CDR3 length: 13 amino acids. The ends were cut back, 1 base at V and 5 bases at J, with 6 bases in the middle. As DNA, the CDR3 is TGTGCCAGCAGCCAAGGAGTGCACAATGAGCAGTTCTTC. Residues: CASSQGVHNEQFF.

The V gene is TRBV5-1, the J gene TRBJ2-7, with TRBD1 as a possible D gene (5 bases). Germline CDR1 is SGHRS and CDR2 is YFSETQ. Trimming took off 2 bases at V and 0 bases at J, with 12 bases between the two ends. The length of the CDR3 is 15 residues. CDR3 DNA: TGCGCCAGCAGCTTATCGTCACAGGCCTCCTACGAGCAGTACTTC. Amino acid sequence: CASSLSSQASYEQYF.